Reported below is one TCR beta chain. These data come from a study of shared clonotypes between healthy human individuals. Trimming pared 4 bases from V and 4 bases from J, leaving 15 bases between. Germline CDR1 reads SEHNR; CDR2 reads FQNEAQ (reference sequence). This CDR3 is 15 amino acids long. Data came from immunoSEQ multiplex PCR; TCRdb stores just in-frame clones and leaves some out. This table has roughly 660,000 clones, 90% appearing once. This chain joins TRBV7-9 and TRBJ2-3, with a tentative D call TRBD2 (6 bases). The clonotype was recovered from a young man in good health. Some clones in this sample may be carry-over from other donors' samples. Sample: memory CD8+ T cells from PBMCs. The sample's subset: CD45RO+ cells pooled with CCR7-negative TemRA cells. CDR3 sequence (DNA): TGTGCCAGCAGCTCCACAGCGGGTCTGTCAGATACGCAGTATTTT. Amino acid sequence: CASSSTAGLSDTQYF.